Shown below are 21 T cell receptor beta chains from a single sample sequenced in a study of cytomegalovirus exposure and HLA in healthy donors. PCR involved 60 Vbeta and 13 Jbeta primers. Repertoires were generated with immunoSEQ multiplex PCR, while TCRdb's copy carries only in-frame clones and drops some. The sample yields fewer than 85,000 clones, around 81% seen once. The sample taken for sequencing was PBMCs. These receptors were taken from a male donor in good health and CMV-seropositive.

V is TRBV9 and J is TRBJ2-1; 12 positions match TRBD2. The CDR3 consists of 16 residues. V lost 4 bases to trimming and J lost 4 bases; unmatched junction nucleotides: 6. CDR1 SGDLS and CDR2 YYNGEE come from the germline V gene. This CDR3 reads CASSSRLAGEYNEQFF. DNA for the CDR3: TGTGCCAGCAGCTCCAGACTAGCGGGGGAGTACAATGAGCAGTTCTTC.

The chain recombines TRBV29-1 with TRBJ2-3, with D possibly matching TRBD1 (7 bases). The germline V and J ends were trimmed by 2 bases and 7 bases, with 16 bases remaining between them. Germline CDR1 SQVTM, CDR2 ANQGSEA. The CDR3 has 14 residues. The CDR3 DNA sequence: TGCAGCGTTGAATCGCGGCAGGGGGGCTATACGCAGTATTTT. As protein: CSVESRQGGYTQYF.

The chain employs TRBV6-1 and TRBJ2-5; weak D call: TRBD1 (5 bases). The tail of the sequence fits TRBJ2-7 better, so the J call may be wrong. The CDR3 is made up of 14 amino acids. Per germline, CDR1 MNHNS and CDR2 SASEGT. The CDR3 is CASSEGTHSYEQYF. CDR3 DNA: TGTGCCAGCAGTGAAGGGACACACTCCTACGAGCAGTACTTC.

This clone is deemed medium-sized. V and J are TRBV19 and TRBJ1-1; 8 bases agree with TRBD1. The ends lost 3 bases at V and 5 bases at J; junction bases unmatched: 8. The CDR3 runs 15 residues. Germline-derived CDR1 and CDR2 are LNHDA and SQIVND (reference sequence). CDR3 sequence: CASSMFDRGETEAFF. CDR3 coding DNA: TGTGCCAGTAGTATGTTTGACAGGGGAGAAACTGAAGCTTTCTTT.

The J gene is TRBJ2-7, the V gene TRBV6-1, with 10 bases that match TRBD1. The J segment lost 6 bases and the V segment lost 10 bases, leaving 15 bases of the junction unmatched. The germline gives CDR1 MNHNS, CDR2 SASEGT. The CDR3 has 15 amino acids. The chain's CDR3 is CATTRDRGFRGEQYF. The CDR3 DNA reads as TGTGCCACGACCCGGGACAGGGGTTTTCGTGGCGAGCAGTACTTC.

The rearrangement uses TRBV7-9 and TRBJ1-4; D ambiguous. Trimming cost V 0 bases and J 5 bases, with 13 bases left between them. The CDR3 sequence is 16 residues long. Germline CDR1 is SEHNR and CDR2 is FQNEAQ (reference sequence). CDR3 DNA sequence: TGTGCCAGCAGCTTAGCCGCGGGGATACTGAATGAAAAACTGTTTTTT. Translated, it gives CASSLAAGILNEKLFF.

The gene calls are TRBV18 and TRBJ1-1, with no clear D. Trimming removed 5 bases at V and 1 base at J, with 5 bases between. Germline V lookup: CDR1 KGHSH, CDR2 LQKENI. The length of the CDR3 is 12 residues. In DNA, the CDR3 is TGTGCCAGCTCAGTCCAGAACACTGAAGCTTTCTTT. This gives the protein CASSVQNTEAFF.

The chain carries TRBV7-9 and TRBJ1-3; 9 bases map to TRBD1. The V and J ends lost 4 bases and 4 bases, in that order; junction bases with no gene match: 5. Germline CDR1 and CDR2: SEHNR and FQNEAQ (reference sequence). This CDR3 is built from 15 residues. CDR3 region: CASSSTGGYGNTIYF. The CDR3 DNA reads TGTGCCAGCAGCTCCACAGGGGGCTACGGAAACACCATATATTTT.

The CDR3 spells CASSGLAHYEQYF. DNA for the CDR3: TGTGCCAGCTCGGGACTAGCGCACTACGAGCAGTACTTC. The chain links TRBV28 to TRBJ2-7; 10 nucleotides agree with TRBD2. Germline lookup yields CDR1 MDHEN and CDR2 SYDVKM. This CDR3 spans 13 amino acids. Unmatched junction bases numbered 4, after V lost 8 bases and J lost 3 bases.

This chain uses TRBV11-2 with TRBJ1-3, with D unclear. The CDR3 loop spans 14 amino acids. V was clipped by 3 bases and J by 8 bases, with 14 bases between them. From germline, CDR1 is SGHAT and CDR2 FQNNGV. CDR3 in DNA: TGTGCCAGCAGCTTCTCCCCTATTCTCGACACCATATATTTT. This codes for CASSFSPILDTIYF.

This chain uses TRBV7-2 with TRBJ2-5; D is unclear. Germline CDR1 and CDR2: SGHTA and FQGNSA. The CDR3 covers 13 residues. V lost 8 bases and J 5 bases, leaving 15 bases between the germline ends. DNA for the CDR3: TGTGCCAGCCAAGCAATCGTTCCGGAGACCCAGTACTTC. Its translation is CASQAIVPETQYF.

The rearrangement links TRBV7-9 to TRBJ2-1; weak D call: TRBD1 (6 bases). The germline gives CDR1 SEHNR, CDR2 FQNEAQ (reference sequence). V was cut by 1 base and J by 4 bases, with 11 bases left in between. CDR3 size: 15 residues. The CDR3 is CASSLGQGHYNEQFF. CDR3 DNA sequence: TGTGCCAGCAGCTTAGGCCAGGGGCATTACAATGAGCAGTTCTTC.

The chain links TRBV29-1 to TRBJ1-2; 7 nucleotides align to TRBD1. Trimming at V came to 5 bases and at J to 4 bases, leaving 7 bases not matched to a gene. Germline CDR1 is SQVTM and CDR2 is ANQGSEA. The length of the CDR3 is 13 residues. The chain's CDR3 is CSVYSQGLYGYTF. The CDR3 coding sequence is TGCAGCGTTTACTCACAGGGGCTCTATGGCTACACCTTC. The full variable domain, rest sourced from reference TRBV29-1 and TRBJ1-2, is SAVISQKPSRDICQRGTSLTIQCQVDSQVTMMFWYRQQPGQSLTLIATANQGSEATYESGFVIDKFPISRPNLTFSTLTVSNMSPEDSSIYLCSVYSQGLYGYTFGSGTRLTVV.

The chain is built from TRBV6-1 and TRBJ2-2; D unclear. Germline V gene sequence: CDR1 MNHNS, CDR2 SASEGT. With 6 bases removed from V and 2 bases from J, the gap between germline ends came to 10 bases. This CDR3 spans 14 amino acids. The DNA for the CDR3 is TGTGCCAGCAGCCCCGTCCGTAACACCGGGGAGCTGTTTTTT. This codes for CASSPVRNTGELFF.

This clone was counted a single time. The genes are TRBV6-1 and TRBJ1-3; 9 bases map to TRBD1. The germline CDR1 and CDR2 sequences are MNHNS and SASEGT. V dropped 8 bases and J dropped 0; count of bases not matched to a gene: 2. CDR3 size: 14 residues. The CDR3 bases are TGTGCCAGCGGGGACAGGGACTCTGGAAACACCATATATTTT. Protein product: CASGDRDSGNTIYF.

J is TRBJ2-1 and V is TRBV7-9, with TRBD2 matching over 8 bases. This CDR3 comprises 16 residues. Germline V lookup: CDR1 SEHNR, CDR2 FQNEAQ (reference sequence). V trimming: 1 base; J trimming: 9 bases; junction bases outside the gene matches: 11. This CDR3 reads CASSLVVTSDLGEQFF. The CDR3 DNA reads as TGTGCCAGCAGCTTAGTGGTGACTAGCGACCTGGGTGAGCAGTTCTTC.

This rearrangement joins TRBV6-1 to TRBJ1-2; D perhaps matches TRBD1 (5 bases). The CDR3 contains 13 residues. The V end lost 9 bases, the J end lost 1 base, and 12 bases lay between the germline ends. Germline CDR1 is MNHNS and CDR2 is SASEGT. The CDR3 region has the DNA TGTGCCAGTACCTCGACAGTTAACTATGGCTACACCTTC. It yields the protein CASTSTVNYGYTF.

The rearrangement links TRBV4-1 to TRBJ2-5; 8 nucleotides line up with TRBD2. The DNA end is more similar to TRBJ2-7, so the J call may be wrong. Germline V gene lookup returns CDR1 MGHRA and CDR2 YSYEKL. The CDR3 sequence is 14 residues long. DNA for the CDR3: TGCGCCAGCAGCCAAGAGCGGGAGGACTACGAGCAGTACTTC. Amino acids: CASSQEREDYEQYF.

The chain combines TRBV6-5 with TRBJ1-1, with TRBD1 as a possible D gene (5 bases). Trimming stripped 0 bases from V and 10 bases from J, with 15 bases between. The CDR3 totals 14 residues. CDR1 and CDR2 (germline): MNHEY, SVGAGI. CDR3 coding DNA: TGTGCCAGCAGTTACTCTCTGGCCAACAGGTTAGCTTTCTTT. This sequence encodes CASSYSLANRLAFF.

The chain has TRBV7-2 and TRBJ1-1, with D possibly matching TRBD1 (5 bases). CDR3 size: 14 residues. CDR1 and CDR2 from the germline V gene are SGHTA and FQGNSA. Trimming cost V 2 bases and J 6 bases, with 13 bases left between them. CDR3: CASSLQQESSEAFF. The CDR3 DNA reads TGTGCCAGCAGCTTACAACAGGAATCCTCTGAAGCTTTCTTT.

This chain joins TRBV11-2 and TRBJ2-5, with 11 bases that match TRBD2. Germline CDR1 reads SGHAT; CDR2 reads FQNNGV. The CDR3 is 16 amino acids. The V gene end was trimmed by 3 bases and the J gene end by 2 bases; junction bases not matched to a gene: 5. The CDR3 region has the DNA TGTGCCAGCAGCTTTTCTAGCGGGGGGCCTCAAGAGACCCAGTACTTC. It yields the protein CASSFSSGGPQETQYF. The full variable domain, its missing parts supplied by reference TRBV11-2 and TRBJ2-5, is EAGVAQSPRYKIIEKRQSVAFWCNPISGHATLYWYQQILGQGPKLLIQFQNNGVVDDSQLPKDRFSAERLKGVDSTLKIQPAKLEDSAVYLCASSFSSGGPQETQYFGPGTRLLVL.